One sample yielded the 27 T cell receptor beta chains listed below, sequenced in a study of T cell responses to AZD1222 COVID-19 vaccine. Generated by immunoSEQ multiplex PCR, the TCRdb table keeps only in-frame clones and is missing some. The sample records roughly 150,000 clones, approximately 90% being singletons. This specimen was peripheral blood, taken 28 days after the second AZD1222 dose. These receptors originate from an adult who received the AZD1222 COVID-19 vaccine.

This chain links TRBV6-5 with TRBJ2-7; perhaps TRBD1 as D (6 bases). Germline lookup yields CDR1 MNHEY and CDR2 SVGAGI. V dropped 2 bases and J dropped 2 bases, with 13 bases sitting between them. CDR3 length equals 15 residues. CDR3 in DNA: TGTGCCAGCAGTTACCCCTCTCAGGGGACCTACGAGCAGTACTTC. This sequence encodes CASSYPSQGTYEQYF.

The rearrangement uses TRBV13 and TRBJ1-1; the D gene is possibly TRBD1 (6 bases). The CDR3 totals 17 residues. V shed 2 bases and J shed 5 bases, with 21 bases lying between them. Germline CDR1 and CDR2: PRHDT and FYEKMQ (reference sequence). The CDR3 loop is CASSLLRGDELGTEAFF. CDR3 nucleotide sequence: TGTGCCAGCAGCTTACTCAGGGGAGACGAACTGGGAACTGAAGCTTTCTTT.

This rearrangement joins TRBV5-6 to TRBJ2-2, with no clear D. Germline CDR1 SGHDT, CDR2 YYEEEE. Trimming left V 3 bases short and J 1 base short, with 1 base between. The CDR3 has 12 residues. Here the CDR3 reads CASSWNTGELFF. CDR3 coding DNA: TGTGCCAGCAGCTGGAACACCGGGGAGCTGTTTTTT.

A remark on this clone: The junction and the germline gene differ at one end; a read error may be behind it. This chain uses TRBV14 with TRBJ2-1; 8 positions match TRBD2. Germline CDR1 and CDR2: SGHDN and FVKESK. This CDR3 region has 14 residues. The CDR3 coding sequence is TGTGCCAGCAGTCAAGTACGCGGGGGGCCTGGTCAGTTCTTC. Amino acids: CASSQVRGGPGQFF. The variable domain in full, with the rest retrieved from reference TRBV14 and TRBJ2-1, is EAGVTQFPSHSVIEKGQTVTLRCDPISGHDNLYWYRRVMGKEIKFLLHFVKESKQDESGMPNNRFLAERTGGTYSTLKVQPAELEDSGVYFCASSQVRGGPGQFFGPGTRLTVL.

This rearrangement joins TRBV9 to TRBJ2-2, with TRBD2 identical over 10 bases. CDR1 is SGDLS and CDR2 is YYNGEE in the germline V gene. After removal of 4 bases from V and 2 bases from J, the junction contained 8 bases not matched to a gene. The CDR3 has 17 amino acids. The DNA for the CDR3 is TGTGCCAGCAGCCTTTCTGGACTAGCGGATAACACCGGGGAGCTGTTTTTT. Translating gives CASSLSGLADNTGELFF.

DNA for the CDR3: TGTGCCAGCAGCTCCCCCCAACTAGGGGGCGAGACCCAGTACTTC. Amino acids: CASSSPQLGGETQYF. The V and J genes are TRBV7-2 and TRBJ2-5, with 7 bases that match TRBD1. There are 15 residues in the CDR3. CDR1 and CDR2 from the germline V gene are SGHTA and FQGNSA. Trimming took 4 bases from V and 5 from J; bases not matched to a gene: 10.

The V and J genes are TRBV29-1 and TRBJ1-2; unclear D gene. Per the germline V gene, CDR1 is SQVTM and CDR2 is ANQGSEA. Trimming removed 3 bases at V and 4 bases at J, with 12 bases between. This CDR3 is 13 amino acids long. The CDR3 spells CSVDSAASYGYTF. As DNA, the CDR3 is TGCAGCGTTGATTCCGCAGCATCCTATGGCTACACCTTC.

The chain combines TRBV14 with TRBJ2-3; 10 nucleotides align to TRBD2. Germline values: CDR1 SGHDN, CDR2 FVKESK. This CDR3 is built from 16 residues. The V gene end was trimmed by 6 bases and the J gene end by 2 bases; junction bases not matched to a gene: 8. CDR3 sequence reads: CASSHRSGGNTDTQYF. CDR3 DNA: TGTGCCAGCAGTCACCGTAGCGGGGGGAACACAGATACGCAGTATTTT.

The chain uses TRBV3-1 (or the pseudogene TRBV3-2) and TRBJ1-1; D is possibly TRBD1 (5 bases). CDR1 LGHDT and CDR2 YNNKEL come from the germline V gene (reference sequence). V was pared by 0 bases and J by 10 bases, with 9 bases between. This CDR3 has 12 amino acids. The CDR3 here is CASSQDSGGAFF. The CDR3, as DNA: TGTGCCAGCAGCCAAGATTCGGGGGGAGCTTTCTTT.

The chain joins TRBV3-1 (or the pseudogene TRBV3-2) to TRBJ2-5; D unresolved. CDR3 length: 14 residues. Looked up from germline, CDR1 is LGHDT and CDR2 is YNNKEL (reference sequence). The V and J ends lost 1 base and 2 bases respectively, with 8 bases between them. CDR3 in DNA: TGTGCCAGCAGCCAAGTTGGGGATCAAGAGACCCAGTACTTC. Its translation is CASSQVGDQETQYF.

The chain recombines TRBV6-5 with TRBJ1-2; D is unresolved. This CDR3 has 14 amino acids. Germline V gene sequence: CDR1 MNHEY, CDR2 SVGAGI. Trimming pared 0 bases from V and 2 bases from J, leaving 7 bases between. In DNA form, the CDR3 reads TGTGCCAGCAGTTACTCGATACAGAACTATGGCTACACCTTC. Amino acids: CASSYSIQNYGYTF.

The V gene is TRBV12-3 or TRBV12-4, the J gene TRBJ2-5; D gene uncertain. The V end lost 6 bases, the J end lost 7 bases, and 12 bases lay between the germline ends. The CDR3 runs 12 residues. The CDR3 region is CASSFDPGTQYF. DNA of the CDR3: TGTGCCAGCAGCTTCGACCCCGGGACCCAGTACTTC.

The sample holds one count of this clone. The chain is built from TRBV6-5 and TRBJ1-5, with 10 bases matching TRBD1. The CDR3 extends over 15 amino acids. From germline, CDR1 is MNHEY and CDR2 SVGAGI. V lost 7 bases to trimming and J lost 5 bases; unmatched junction nucleotides: 8. The CDR3 nucleotides read TGTGCCAGCACCTTAGTGGACAGGGGGGATCAGCCCCAGCATTTT. Translation gives CASTLVDRGDQPQHF.

The chain recombines TRBV5-1 with TRBJ1-1; TRBD1 aligns across 9 bases. The CDR3 has 14 residues. Germline loops: CDR1 SGHRS, CDR2 YFSETQ. After removal of 2 bases from V and 2 bases from J, the junction contained 1 base not matched to a gene. CDR3 amino acids: CASSFTGGNTEAFF. The CDR3 coding sequence is TGCGCCAGCAGCTTCACAGGGGGCAACACTGAAGCTTTCTTT.

This chain connects TRBV20-1 to TRBJ1-3, with a weak D call TRBD1 (5 bases). V gave up 3 bases and J gave up 2 bases, with 8 bases separating them. The germline V gene has CDR1 DFQATT and CDR2 SNEGSKA (reference sequence). This CDR3 is 13 amino acids long. The CDR3 nucleotides are TGCAGTGCTAGTGGGGGGACTGGAAACACCATATATTTT. Protein: CSASGGTGNTIYF.

The chain joins TRBV6-5 to TRBJ1-5, with 7 positions matching TRBD1. The germline gives CDR1 MNHEY, CDR2 SVGAGI. Unmatched junction bases numbered 9, after V lost 6 bases and J lost 4 bases. The CDR3 extends over 15 amino acids. CDR3 DNA: TGTGCCAGCAGAAGAGACAGGGCCTTTAATCAGCCCCAGCATTTT. As protein: CASRRDRAFNQPQHF.

The chain carries TRBV5-1 and TRBJ2-5, with 12 bases lining up with TRBD2. Per germline, CDR1 SGHRS and CDR2 YFSETQ. There are 16 residues in the CDR3. V lost 3 bases, J lost 2 bases, and 5 bases stayed unmatched. In DNA, the CDR3 is TGCGCCAGCAGCTCCGGACTAGCGGGGATTCAAGAGACCCAGTACTTC. This translates into CASSSGLAGIQETQYF.

The chain joins TRBV4-1 to TRBJ1-1; D is uncertain. Germline V CDR1 and CDR2: MGHRA, YSYEKL. V lost 1 base and J 1 base, leaving 13 bases between the germline ends. The CDR3 is made up of 16 amino acids. Written as DNA, the CDR3 is TGCGCCAGCAGCCAAGCCTGGTTGGCGAAGAACACTGAAGCTTTCTTT. Encoded protein: CASSQAWLAKNTEAFF.

The rearrangement joins TRBV5-1 to TRBJ1-4, with 8 bases fitting TRBD1. Germline-derived CDR1 and CDR2 are SGHRS and YFSETQ. Germline trimming cut 4 bases from V and 7 bases from J; bases unmatched to any gene: 15. There are 17 residues in the CDR3. The CDR3 region has the DNA TGCGCCAGCAGCCTGACCCCGATCGGACAGGGTGGTGAAAAACTGTTTTTT. It codes for CASSLTPIGQGGEKLFF.

Notes on this clone: The sample has other DNA sequences that encode this CDR3 too. CDR3 sequence reads: CASSFTGRGEAFF. The DNA for the CDR3 is TGTGCCAGCAGCTTCACCGGGAGGGGTGAAGCTTTCTTT. The V call is TRBV7-2, the J call TRBJ1-1; possible D gene TRBD1, 5 bases. CDR1 and CDR2 (germline): SGHTA, FQGNSA. The CDR3 length is 13 residues. V was clipped by 3 bases and J by 7 bases, with 12 bases between them.

V gene TRBV6-5 combines with J gene TRBJ1-5; 7 positions match TRBD1. This CDR3 region has 14 residues. The V gene's germline CDR1 is MNHEY and CDR2 SVGAGI. V lost 5 bases, J lost 3 bases, and 4 bases stayed unmatched. In DNA, the CDR3 is TGTGCCAGCAGTAAACAGGGGATCAATCAGCCCCAGCATTTT. It codes for CASSKQGINQPQHF.

The chain is built from TRBV15 and TRBJ2-1; D is possibly TRBD1 or TRBD2 (5 bases each). The CDR3 totals 16 residues. The germline V gene has CDR1 LNHNV and CDR2 YYDKDF (reference sequence). V lost 3 bases and J lost 5, with 17 bases in between. The CDR3 nucleotides read TGTGCCACCAGCAGGGCCGGGACCCCCATAAACAATGAGCAGTTCTTC. Its protein is CATSRAGTPINNEQFF.

The chain combines TRBV5-5 with TRBJ1-1, with no clear D. This CDR3 spans 15 amino acids. Germline CDR1 SGHKS, CDR2 YYEKEE (reference sequence). V was trimmed by 1 base and J by 7 bases, leaving 17 bases between them. The CDR3 protein is CASSLRWQAEGEAFF. Here the CDR3 DNA reads TGTGCCAGCAGCTTGAGGTGGCAGGCAGAGGGTGAAGCTTTCTTT.

The gene calls are TRBV5-4 and TRBJ2-7; the match to TRBD1 covers 8 bases. The CDR3 contains 14 residues. The germline V gene encodes CDR1 SGHNT and CDR2 YYREEE (reference sequence). J was trimmed by 2 bases and V by 3 bases; bases with no gene match: 4. CDR3 sequence reads: CASSSGQAPYEQYF. In DNA, the CDR3 is TGTGCCAGCAGCTCGGGACAGGCCCCCTACGAGCAGTACTTC.

This clone was recorded once. The chain is built from TRBV27 and TRBJ2-4; D is possibly TRBD1 (5 bases). V lost 5 bases and J lost 5, with 10 bases in between. This CDR3 is 13 amino acids long. Germline loops: CDR1 MNHEY, CDR2 SMNVEV (reference sequence). This CDR3 reads CASSDSMQNIQYF. The CDR3 bases are TGTGCCAGCAGTGACAGCATGCAAAACATTCAGTACTTC.

This clone has a handful of counts. This chain joins TRBV11-2 and TRBJ2-7; TRBD1 matches at 9 bases. The CDR3 spans 15 residues. Germline V gene data show CDR1 as SGHAT and CDR2 as FQNNGV. J gave up 0 bases and V 5 bases, and 5 bases lay outside the gene matches. The CDR3 region is CASSRGQGRSYEQYF. CDR3 nucleotide sequence: TGTGCCAGCAGCCGGGGACAGGGACGCTCCTACGAGCAGTACTTC.

The chain joins TRBV5-4 to TRBJ2-7, with 7 positions matching TRBD1. V lost 4 bases, J lost 4 bases, and 8 bases stayed unmatched. Germline lookup yields CDR1 SGHNT and CDR2 YYREEE (reference sequence). The CDR3 spans 14 residues. The CDR3 region is CASSHRDSLYEQYF. The CDR3 nucleotides read TGTGCCAGCAGCCACCGGGACAGTCTATACGAGCAGTACTTC.